This T cell receptor beta chain was identified during a study of cytotoxic CD8 clonotypes in ibrutinib-treated CLL. Study-level information: There were roughly 10 relapsed/refractory patients and about 15 treatment-naive patients, and under 18 were IGHV unmutated.

Germline loops: CDR1 MDHEN, CDR2 SYDVKM. V dropped 5 bases and J dropped 12 bases, with 23 bases sitting between them. The CDR3 runs to 15 residues. Study results and limitations: Sustained-remission patients were sampled at one set of times and progressing patients at different ones. Public clonotypes were rare and shrank or held steady on treatment. Circulating CD8+ T-cell counts were tracked by baseline clonality, which exceeded that of age-matched healthy donors.

As to this clone: Its matching antigen is unknown.

Produced via immunoSEQ multiplex PCR; TCRdb's table is partial and in-frame only. The data contain roughly 28,000 clones, about three fifths of them seen just once; the ten biggest clones take up 14%. The receptor was derived from a human donor with chronic lymphocytic leukemia. The rearrangement uses TRBV28 and TRBJ2-1; no definite D call. The input for sequencing was PBMCs, taken before ibrutinib treatment. The CDR3 spells CASSRQPGSPNSQFF. CDR3 DNA: TGTGCCAGCAGTCGCCAACCCGGCAGCCCTAACTCGCAGTTCTTC.